This TCR beta chain was found in a study of cytomegalovirus exposure and HLA in healthy donors. Broader study findings: In a later analysis, specific HLA alleles were associated with 15,000 to 20,000 TCR beta sequences at a 0.05 false discovery rate.

V lost 0 bases and J 4 bases, leaving 3 bases between the germline ends. CDR1 and CDR2 (germline): SGHRS, YFSETQ. The length of the CDR3 is 12 residues. The PCR used 60 Vbeta and 13 Jbeta primers. Assay used: immunoSEQ multiplex PCR; TCRdb lists only in-frame clones, some missing. The sample holds some 150,000 clones, 76% seen once. Turning to this clone: Its antigen is unknown.

J is TRBJ2-3 and V is TRBV5-1; D is undetermined. Sequences were obtained from PBMCs. The origin of this receptor is a female donor in good health and CMV-seropositive. CDR3 nucleotides: TGCGCCAGCAGCTTGGTCGCAGATACGCAGTATTTT. Amino acid sequence: CASSLVADTQYF. Supplemented by reference TRBV5-1 and TRBJ2-3, the full variable domain reads KAGVTQTPRYLIKTRGQQVTLSCSPISGHRSVSWYQQTPGQGLQFLFEYFSETQRNKGNFPGRFSGRQFSNSRSEMNVSTLELGDSALYLCASSLVADTQYFGPGTRLTVL.